These T cell receptor beta chains were read from a single sample in a study of blood T cell repertoires in COVID-19. Data came from immunoSEQ multiplex PCR; TCRdb stores just in-frame clones and leaves some out. The profile shows approximately 350,000 clones, around four fifths of them singletons. The sequenced sample was peripheral blood. The origin of the receptors is a man aged 25 to 40 with active or convalescent COVID-19. The conserved cysteine and the conserved F or W are not part of the CDR3 here. For some rows the clone size is stated as once, few or many, or as a class when expanded; others skip it.

abundance	v_gene	j_gene	CDR3aa
.	TRBV24-1	TRBJ1-2	ATSDFQVNYGYT
.	TRBV11-2	TRBJ1-1	ASSSTGEVLQAF
.	TRBV5-1	TRBJ2-1	ASSLKRTSGNYEQF
.	TRBV5-1	TRBJ2-1	ASSLDLAGGAYNEQF
.	TRBV12-3/TRBV12-4	TRBJ1-5	ASSFFGSWPQH
.	TRBV30	TRBJ1-4	AWNRDNEKLF
.	TRBV28	TRBJ2-1	ASSSTSGSYNEQF
.	TRBV3-1/TRBV3-2	TRBJ2-7	ASSQQLASVHEQY
.	TRBV7-2	TRBJ1-2	ASSLWPISFGANYGYT
few	TRBV27	TRBJ1-1	ASSLKEGYPAF
.	TRBV3-1/TRBV3-2	TRBJ2-2	ASSQLRGSGRAYGGELF
.	TRBV7-6	TRBJ1-6	ASSLAPFSTTKRDSPLH
few	TRBV4-1	TRBJ1-1	ASSQVPFLNTEAF
once	TRBV29-1	TRBJ2-7	SVSLGEQY
.	TRBV6-2/TRBV6-3	TRBJ2-5	ASSYGGSGGDQETQY
.	TRBV5-4	TRBJ1-1	ASSARQGGGTEAF
.	TRBV3-1/TRBV3-2	TRBJ2-7	ASSRSGVRGFYEQY